The 24 T cell receptor beta chains below all came from one sample that was sequenced in a study of T cell clonotyping in hematopoietic cell transplantation. Sequenced by immunoSEQ multiplex PCR; TCRdb stores in-frame clones only, minus some. The data show 20,000 to 25,000 clones, with around 90% seen just once and 3.5% to 4% held by the top ten. Noted time point: recipient sample about 28 days before transplant, after cytoreduction. The sequencing here drew on peripheral blood mononuclear cells, taken before stem cell transplant. The receptors were gathered from a man younger than 35 with biphenotypic leukemia. Some clones in this sample may be carry-over from other donors' samples.

The V gene is TRBV9, the J gene TRBJ2-2, with D tentatively TRBD1 (6 bases). Germline-derived CDR1 and CDR2 are SGDLS and YYNGEE. Trimming took off 0 bases at V and 0 bases at J, with 15 bases between the two ends. The CDR3 is 18 residues long. The CDR3 sequence: CASSVDRQGPTNTGELFF. The CDR3 DNA reads TGTGCCAGCAGCGTAGACCGCCAGGGGCCGACGAACACCGGGGAGCTGTTTTTT. Drawing the rest from reference TRBV9 and TRBJ2-2, the complete variable domain is DSGVTQTPKHLITATGQRVTLRCSPRSGDLSVYWYQQSLDQGLQFLIQYYNGEERAKGNILERFSAQQFPDLHSELNLSSLELGDSALYFCASSVDRQGPTNTGELFFGEGSRLTVL.

The rearrangement joins TRBV11-2 to TRBJ2-7, with D possibly being TRBD2 (6 bases). The germline V gene has CDR1 SGHAT and CDR2 FQNNGV. Trimming took 2 bases from V and 0 from J, leaving 8 bases between them. The CDR3 covers 14 residues. The CDR3 loop reads CASSLPGDSYEQYF. In DNA form, the CDR3 reads TGTGCCAGCAGCTTACCGGGGGACTCCTACGAGCAGTACTTC.

The CDR3 reads CASSKGGTVLNTGELFF. CDR3 sequence (DNA): TGTGCCAGCAGCAAAGGAGGGACGGTACTAAACACCGGGGAGCTGTTTTTT. J is TRBJ2-2 and V is TRBV21-1. TRBV21-1 corresponds to a pseudogene. CDR3 size: 17 residues.

J is TRBJ1-2 and V is TRBV5-6; tentative D call: TRBD1 (6 bases). This CDR3 has 15 residues. Germline loops: CDR1 SGHDT, CDR2 YYEEEE. V was cut by 0 bases and J by 4 bases, with 13 bases left in between. The CDR3, as DNA: TGTGCCAGCAGCTTGGTGCACAGGGCTAGCTATGGCTACACCTTC. Its protein product is CASSLVHRASYGYTF.

The CDR3 DNA sequence: TGTGCCAGCAGCCCCCTTATCAGGGTCCGGGGCGTGGGCACTGAAGCTTTCTTT. Protein product: CASSPLIRVRGVGTEAFF. The rearrangement uses TRBV11-2 and TRBJ1-1; a possible D gene is TRBD1 (5 bases). V was clipped by 5 bases and J by 4 bases, with 26 bases between them. Germline CDR1 is SGHAT and CDR2 is FQNNGV. The CDR3 spans 18 residues.

This rearrangement joins TRBV30 to TRBJ1-1, with no clear D. This CDR3 comprises 13 residues. The V gene lost 0 bases and the J gene lost 1 base, with 6 bases spanning the gap. Germline values: CDR1 GTSNPN, CDR2 SVGIG (reference sequence). CDR3 residues: CAWSVQTNTEAFF. In DNA form, the CDR3 reads TGTGCCTGGAGTGTACAGACGAACACTGAAGCTTTCTTT.

This chain links TRBV5-4 with TRBJ1-1; D is unclear. CDR1 is SGHNT and CDR2 is YYREEE in the germline V gene (reference sequence). The CDR3 loop spans 13 amino acids. The ends were cut back, 2 bases at V and 5 bases at J, with 10 bases in the middle. CDR3 loop: CASSLPSLTEAFF. The CDR3 DNA reads TGTGCCAGCAGCTTACCGTCTTTAACTGAAGCTTTCTTT. The full variable domain, rest sourced from reference TRBV5-4 and TRBJ1-1, is ETGVTQSPTHLIKTRGQQVTLRCSSQSGHNTVSWYQQALGQGPQFIFQYYREEENGRGNFPPRFSGLQFPNYSSELNVNALELDDSALYLCASSLPSLTEAFFGQGTRLTVV.

There are a few counts of this clone. The chain couples TRBV27 to TRBJ2-1; TRBD2 agrees at 9 bases. In germline, CDR1 is MNHEY, CDR2 SMNVEV (reference sequence). This CDR3 contains 12 residues. V lost 5 bases and J lost 9; bases outside the gene matches: 2. As DNA, the CDR3 is TGTGCCAGCAGTGTTAGCGGGAGTGAGCAGTTCTTC. Protein product: CASSVSGSEQFF.

V gene TRBV27 combines with J gene TRBJ2-7; 8 bases fit TRBD2. CDR3 size: 16 residues. With V trimmed by 4 bases and J by 2 bases, 10 bases remained unmatched. Germline CDR1 MNHEY, CDR2 SMNVEV (reference sequence). CDR3 amino acids: CASSSLGGGPTYEQYF. The DNA of the CDR3 is TGTGCCAGCAGTTCCCTTGGCGGGGGGCCGACCTACGAGCAGTACTTC.

The V gene is TRBV7-2, the J gene TRBJ1-2; D unclear. The length of the CDR3 is 12 residues. The V end lost 5 bases, the J end lost 8 bases, and 12 bases lay between the germline ends. In germline, CDR1 is SGHTA, CDR2 FQGNSA. This chain's CDR3 is CASSLPADGYTF. The CDR3 nucleotides read TGTGCCAGCAGCCTCCCGGCGGACGGCTACACCTTC. Supplemented by reference TRBV7-2 and TRBJ1-2, the full variable domain reads GAGVSQSPSNKVTEKGKDVELRCDPISGHTALYWYRQSLGQGLEFLIYFQGNSAPDKSGLPSDRFSAERTGGSVSTLTIQRTQQEDSAVYLCASSLPADGYTFGSGTRLTVV.

CDR3 sequence (DNA): TGTGCCAGCAGGAGGGGGGGCGGGGAGCTGTTTTTT. Its translation is CASRRGGGELFF. The V and J genes are TRBV6-1 and TRBJ2-2; a weak D match, TRBD2 (7 bases). Trimming took 6 bases from V and 7 from J, leaving 9 bases between them. Germline CDR1 and CDR2: MNHNS and SASEGT. The CDR3 runs 12 residues.

V and J are TRBV7-9 and TRBJ2-7; D possibly corresponds to TRBD2 (5 bases). V gave up 5 bases and J gave up 0 bases, with 14 bases separating them. Germline CDR1 and CDR2: SEHNR and FQNEAQ (reference sequence). The CDR3 is 15 amino acids. In DNA, the CDR3 is TGTGCCAGCAGCCCAGAGTTCACTAGCTCCTACGAGCAGTACTTC. Translation: CASSPEFTSSYEQYF.

The CDR3 DNA reads TGCAGCGTCGCAAAGGGGGGAGGGGGGAGCACAGATACGCAGTATTTT. It specifies CSVAKGGGGSTDTQYF. This rearrangement joins TRBV29-1 to TRBJ2-3, with D perhaps matching TRBD2 (7 bases). The CDR3 is made up of 16 amino acids. V gave up 6 bases and J gave up 0 bases, with 19 bases separating them. Germline V gives CDR1 SQVTM, CDR2 ANQGSEA.

The genes are TRBV6-6 and TRBJ2-5; 7 bases fit TRBD1. Germline CDR1 MNHNY, CDR2 SVGAGI (reference sequence). After removal of 7 bases from V and 1 base from J, the junction contained 12 bases not matched to a gene. There are 16 residues in the CDR3. The CDR3 protein is CASIPTGTATQETQYF. The CDR3 bases are TGTGCCAGCATTCCAACCGGGACAGCGACCCAAGAGACCCAGTACTTC.

This clone occurred once. The chain's CDR3 is CASSLRGGNPYEQYF. The CDR3 DNA reads TGTGCCAGCAGCTTACGGGGCGGGAACCCCTACGAGCAGTACTTC. The chain has TRBV7-2 and TRBJ2-7, with D perhaps matching TRBD2 (6 bases). CDR1 and CDR2 (germline): SGHTA, FQGNSA. CDR3 length: 15 amino acids. V was trimmed by 2 bases and J by 2 bases, leaving 13 bases between them. Drawing the rest from reference TRBV7-2 and TRBJ2-7, the complete variable domain is GAGVSQSPSNKVTEKGKDVELRCDPISGHTALYWYRQSLGQGLEFLIYFQGNSAPDKSGLPSDRFSAERTGGSVSTLTIQRTQQEDSAVYLCASSLRGGNPYEQYFGPGTRLTVT.

The gene calls are TRBV9 and TRBJ2-7, with D uncertain. From germline, CDR1 is SGDLS and CDR2 YYNGEE. V lost 0 bases, J lost 1 base, and 8 bases lay in between. The CDR3 runs 14 residues. The CDR3 loop is CASSVVDGSYEQYF. The DNA for the CDR3 is TGTGCCAGCAGCGTAGTGGACGGGTCCTACGAGCAGTACTTC.

The CDR3 loop is CASSYPTSGRGNEQFF. The CDR3 bases are TGTGCCAGCAGCTACCCGACTAGCGGGAGAGGAAATGAGCAGTTCTTC. The chain has TRBV11-2 and TRBJ2-1; 12 bases agree with TRBD2. Trimming at V came to 4 bases and at J to 7 bases, leaving 8 bases not matched to a gene. CDR1 is SGHAT, CDR2 FQNNGV, per germline. This CDR3 region has 16 residues.

This clone has more than one count but fewer than ten. The rearrangement links TRBV27 to TRBJ2-3; D possibly uses TRBD1 or TRBD2 (5 bases each). Trimming removed 5 bases at V and 5 bases at J, with 5 bases between. CDR1 and CDR2 (germline): MNHEY, SMNVEV (reference sequence). The CDR3 consists of 11 residues. This CDR3 reads CASSGGDTQYF. The DNA for the CDR3 is TGTGCCAGCAGTGGGGGAGATACGCAGTATTTT.

V usage is TRBV28 and J usage is TRBJ2-7; D might be TRBD1 (5 bases). Germline V gives CDR1 MDHEN, CDR2 SYDVKM. CDR3 size: 14 residues. Trimming took off 3 bases at V and 0 bases at J, with 9 bases between the two ends. CDR3 protein: CASSFVDSSYEQYF. In nucleotides, the CDR3 is TGTGCCAGCAGTTTTGTCGACAGCTCCTACGAGCAGTACTTC.

The rearrangement uses TRBV7-3 and TRBJ2-1; D is undetermined. Trimming left V 4 bases short and J 8 bases short, with 9 bases between. The CDR3 runs to 12 residues. From germline, CDR1 is SGHTA and CDR2 FQGTGA. CDR3 in amino acids: CASSSQLHEQFF. The CDR3 DNA reads TGTGCCAGCAGCTCCCAGCTCCATGAGCAGTTCTTC.

The J gene is TRBJ1-5, the V gene TRBV7-8; TRBD1 is a possible D gene (6 bases). Germline loops: CDR1 SGHVS, CDR2 FQNEAQ. The CDR3 has 16 residues. V dropped 2 bases and J dropped 1 base, with 12 bases sitting between them. The CDR3 is CASSLKGGLSNQPQHF. The DNA for the CDR3 is TGTGCCAGCAGCTTAAAAGGGGGACTGAGCAATCAGCCCCAGCATTTT.

The count of this clone is one. The rearrangement links TRBV30 to TRBJ2-2, with D perhaps matching TRBD1 or TRBD2 (5 bases each). The V end was cut by 3 bases, the J end by 5 bases, with 10 bases between. There are 13 residues in the CDR3. CDR1 GTSNPN and CDR2 SVGIG come from the germline V gene (reference sequence). The CDR3 bases are TGTGCCTGGAGCATCGAGGGGACCGGGGAGCTGTTTTTT. Translating it yields CAWSIEGTGELFF.

This clone was counted once. The rearrangement uses TRBV10-3 and TRBJ2-5; D unclear. The CDR3 spans 14 residues. Trimming removed 2 bases at V and 5 bases at J, with 12 bases between. CDR1 is ENHRY, CDR2 SYGVKD, per germline. Written as DNA, the CDR3 is TGTGCCATCAGTGAGCGCGACTTGGGGGAGACCCAGTACTTC. Encoded protein: CAISERDLGETQYF.

The genes are TRBV6-1 and TRBJ2-7; TRBD1 matches 11 bases. CDR1 is MNHNS and CDR2 is SASEGT in the germline V gene. With V trimmed by 6 bases and J by 3 bases, 4 bases remained unmatched. There are 14 residues in the CDR3. The CDR3 nucleotides are TGTGCCAGCAGCAGGACAGGGGGCCACTACGAGCAGTACTTC. Translation: CASSRTGGHYEQYF.